This note documents a single T cell receptor (beta chain) sequence. The entry originates in a study of blood T cell repertoires in COVID-19. CDR1 is SEHNR and CDR2 is FQNEAQ in the germline V gene (reference sequence). The CDR3 is 15 residues long. With 6 bases clipped from V and 6 bases from J, the junction kept 10 bases outside the gene matches. Cohorts were assigned according to the clinical history that participants reported. Authors' analysis steps: By means of reference gene primer amplification, nucleated cell counts were estimated. TCRdb's copy holds only in-frame clones and misses some; the assay was immunoSEQ multiplex PCR. From that table come the V and J calls and clone size; the DNA was used to work out D and trimming. Found here are fewer than 350,000 clones, 85% of them singletons; the top ten hold approximately 1.9%.

The genes are TRBV7-9 and TRBJ2-3; TRBD2 matches 9 bases. Source material: PBMCs or T cells enriched from blood (not recorded which). The source is a woman younger than 45 who had been exposed to COVID-19. The CDR3, as DNA: TGTGCCAGCAGTCTCCCGCGGGAGGGCCACGATACGCAGTATTTT. Translated: CASSLPREGHDTQYF.